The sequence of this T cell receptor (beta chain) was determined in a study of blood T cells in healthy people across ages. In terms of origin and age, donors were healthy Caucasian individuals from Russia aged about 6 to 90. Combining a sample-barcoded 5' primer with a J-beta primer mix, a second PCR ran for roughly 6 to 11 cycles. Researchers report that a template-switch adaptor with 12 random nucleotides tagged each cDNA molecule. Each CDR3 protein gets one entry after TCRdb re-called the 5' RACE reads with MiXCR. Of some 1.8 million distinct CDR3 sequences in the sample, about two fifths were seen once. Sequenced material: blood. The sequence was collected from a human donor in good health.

CDR3 in amino acids: CASSEWGLAGVSSYNEQFF. The DNA of the CDR3 is TGTGCCAGCAGTGAATGGGGACTAGCGGGGGTGAGCTCCTACAATGAGCAGTTCTTC. The V and J genes are TRBV25-1 and TRBJ2-1, with TRBD2 matching 14 bases. The CDR3 is 19 residues long. V was clipped by 1 base and J by 0 bases; unmatched bases: 5. Germline CDR1 MGHDK, CDR2 SYGVNS.